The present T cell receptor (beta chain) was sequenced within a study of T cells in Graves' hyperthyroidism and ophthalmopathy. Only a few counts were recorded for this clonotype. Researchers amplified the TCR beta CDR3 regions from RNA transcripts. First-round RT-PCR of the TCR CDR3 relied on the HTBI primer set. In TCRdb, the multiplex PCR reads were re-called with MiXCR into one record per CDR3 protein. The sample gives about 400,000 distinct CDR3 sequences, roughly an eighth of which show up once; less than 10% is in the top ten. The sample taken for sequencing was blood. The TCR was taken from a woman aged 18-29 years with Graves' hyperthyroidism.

The CDR3 bases are TGTGCCTGGGGCCTCGGACAGAACACTGAAGCTTTCTTT. This sequence encodes CAWGLGQNTEAFF. The chain has TRBV30 and TRBJ1-1; D perhaps matches TRBD1 (5 bases). CDR1 and CDR2 (germline): GTSNPN, SVGIG (reference sequence). Trimming shortened V by 5 bases and J by 1 base, and 11 bases separated the two germline ends. The CDR3 has 13 amino acids.